Shown below are 30 T cell receptor beta chains from a single sample sequenced in a study of blood T cells in healthy people across ages. For the second PCR, which ran for 7 to 11 cycles, a sample-barcoded 5' primer and a J-beta primer mix were used. MiXCR, run by TCRdb on the 5' RACE reads, gives a single entry per CDR3 protein. The sample contains about 1 million distinct CDR3 sequences, under 30% of which appear only once. In addition, the sample was reused for a study of T cells of mothers and their children.

Sequencing was done on a sample of blood. The receptor source for this set is a girl aged 2 to 9 in good health.

This clonotype was recorded a few times. The chain uses TRBV12-3 or TRBV12-4 and TRBJ2-4; a weak D match, TRBD1 (5 bases). V shed 5 bases and J shed 8 bases, with 16 bases lying between them. CDR3 length: 14 amino acids. The CDR3 DNA sequence: TGTGCCAGCAGTCAGGGCGTCTCAACGGACATTCAGTACTTC. Protein: CASSQGVSTDIQYF.

Only a few counts were recorded for this clonotype. J is TRBJ2-3 and V is TRBV7-3; 10 nucleotides match TRBD1. Germline loops: CDR1 SGHTA, CDR2 FQGTGA. V gave up 5 bases and J gave up 3 bases; unmatched junction bases: 14. This CDR3 spans 18 amino acids. The CDR3 nucleotides are TGTGCCAGCAGCCCCGCCGGGTCCGGGACAGGGGCAACAGATACGCAGTATTTT. Translated, it gives CASSPAGSGTGATDTQYF.

This clonotype turned up a few times. The V and J genes are TRBV12-3 or TRBV12-4 and TRBJ1-2; D gene ambiguous. This CDR3 is built from 15 residues. V lost 0 bases to trimming and J lost 8 bases, with 16 bases between them. CDR3: CASSLAEPFPRGYTF. The CDR3 DNA follows: TGTGCCAGCAGTTTAGCGGAACCCTTTCCGAGGGGCTACACCTTC.

The J gene is TRBJ1-2, the V gene TRBV27; possibly TRBD1 for D (5 bases). Trimming cost V 6 bases and J 4 bases, with 18 bases left between them. Looked up from germline, CDR1 is MNHEY and CDR2 is SMNVEV (reference sequence). The CDR3 consists of 15 residues. Written as DNA, the CDR3 is TGTGCCAGCAGCCCCAGTCCAGGGCTATTCTATGGCTACACCTTC. Its translation is CASSPSPGLFYGYTF.

The chain is built from TRBV27 and TRBJ1-4, with D unresolved. Trimming removed 4 bases from V and 2 bases from J, with 11 bases in between. CDR3 length equals 15 residues. Germline lookup yields CDR1 MNHEY and CDR2 SMNVEV (reference sequence). The CDR3 loop is CASSSYTYTNEKLFF. In DNA form, the CDR3 reads TGTGCCAGCAGTTCCTATACATACACTAATGAAAAACTGTTTTTT.

The V call is TRBV5-1, the J call TRBJ2-1; D gene unclear. Trimming cost V 0 bases and J 8 bases, with 12 bases left between them. The V gene's germline CDR1 is SGHRS and CDR2 YFSETQ. CDR3 length: 14 amino acids. CDR3 region: CASSLDVAVDEQFF. DNA of the CDR3: TGCGCCAGCAGCTTGGATGTGGCGGTGGATGAGCAGTTCTTC.

A note on this clonotype: Germline is not matched at one junction end, which may reflect a read error. The genes are TRBV9 and TRBJ1-4; tentative D call: TRBD1 (5 bases). The CDR3 spans 14 residues. Per germline, CDR1 SGDLS and CDR2 YYNGEE. Here the CDR3 reads CTSSEPGTPKKPFF. Written as DNA, the CDR3 is TGTACCAGCAGCGAACCCGGGACCCCCAAAAAACCGTTTTTT.

This clonotype came up a few times. The chain carries TRBV11-2 and TRBJ2-1, with 7 positions matching TRBD2. There are 16 residues in the CDR3. Unmatched junction bases numbered 6, after V lost 0 bases and J lost 4 bases. Germline assignment: CDR1 SGHAT and CDR2 FQNNGV. CDR3 nucleotides: TGTGCCAGCAGCTTAGATCCAGGGAGGGGTTACAATGAGCAGTTCTTC. This codes for CASSLDPGRGYNEQFF.

The chain combines TRBV20-1 with TRBJ2-5; D assignment may be TRBD1 or TRBD2 (5 bases each). Germline CDR1 reads DFQATT; CDR2 reads SNEGSKA (reference sequence). The CDR3 runs to 14 residues. Trimming pared 6 bases from V and 6 bases from J, leaving 20 bases between. The CDR3 DNA sequence: TGCAGTGCCATTCCGGGGCCCCTCCGGCAGACCCAGTACTTC. It translates to CSAIPGPLRQTQYF.

The chain employs TRBV5-1 and TRBJ2-5, with 9 bases that match TRBD2. With V trimmed by 7 bases and J by 11 bases, 12 bases remained unmatched. The germline V gene has CDR1 SGHRS and CDR2 YFSETQ. This CDR3 has 13 amino acids. CDR3 residues: CASAIAGGWEQYF. DNA for the CDR3: TGCGCCAGCGCGATCGCGGGAGGGTGGGAGCAGTACTTC.

The chain has TRBV5-1 and TRBJ2-5; D remains ambiguous. This CDR3 contains 13 residues. Per germline, CDR1 SGHRS and CDR2 YFSETQ. V gave up 1 base and J gave up 4 bases, with 8 bases separating them. CDR3: CASSLHGGETQYF. The CDR3, as DNA: TGCGCCAGCAGCTTGCATGGCGGAGAGACCCAGTACTTC.

V gene TRBV4-2 combines with J gene TRBJ2-7; 12 positions agree with TRBD2. CDR1 and CDR2 from the germline V gene are LGHNA and YNFKEQ. The V and J ends lost 1 base and 4 bases, in that order; junction bases with no gene match: 8. There are 17 residues in the CDR3. The CDR3 spells CASSQVWETSGSYEQYF. For the CDR3, the DNA is TGTGCCAGCAGCCAAGTATGGGAGACTAGCGGGAGTTACGAGCAGTACTTC.

The sample holds a few counts of this clonotype. The rearrangement joins TRBV4-3 to TRBJ1-3; the D is unclear. Looked up from germline, CDR1 is LGHNA and CDR2 is YSLEER. The ends were cut back, 0 bases at V and 1 base at J, with 10 bases in the middle. This CDR3 spans 16 amino acids. CDR3 protein: CASSQETDLSGNTIYF. DNA of the CDR3: TGCGCCAGCAGCCAAGAAACGGACCTTTCTGGAAACACCATATATTTT.

This clonotype came up a few times. J is TRBJ1-1 and V is TRBV12-3 or TRBV12-4; TRBD1 matches at 8 bases. The CDR3 runs to 13 residues. V trimming: 7 bases; J trimming: 5 bases; junction bases outside the gene matches: 6. CDR3 sequence reads: CASIRDRSTEAFF. The DNA for the CDR3 is TGTGCCAGCATCCGGGACAGGTCGACTGAAGCTTTCTTT.

The chain has TRBV7-9 and TRBJ2-5, with D tentatively TRBD1 (5 bases). This CDR3 region has 13 residues. Per germline, CDR1 SEHNR and CDR2 FQNEAQ (reference sequence). V was shortened by 3 bases and J by 5 bases, with 10 bases between the two germline ends. CDR3 bases: TGTGCCAGCAGCTTGACAGTTTCTGAGACCCAGTACTTC. Translation: CASSLTVSETQYF.

This clonotype was observed a few times. The gene calls are TRBV20-1 and TRBJ2-7; 8 positions match TRBD2. Trimming took 4 bases from V and 0 from J; bases not matched to a gene: 11. The CDR3 spans 16 residues. The germline V gene has CDR1 DFQATT and CDR2 SNEGSKA (reference sequence). The CDR3 nucleotides are TGCAGTGCTATAGGTCTAGCGGGCGTTAGCTCCTACGAGCAGTACTTC. Translation gives CSAIGLAGVSSYEQYF.

This chain joins TRBV13 and TRBJ1-5; a weak D match, TRBD1 (6 bases). Trimming cost V 0 bases and J 4 bases, with 13 bases left between them. The CDR3 has 16 amino acids. The germline CDR1 and CDR2 sequences are PRHDT and FYEKMQ (reference sequence). The CDR3 sequence: CASSLGGGHLNQPQHF. The CDR3 bases are TGTGCCAGCAGCTTAGGGGGGGGACACTTAAATCAGCCCCAGCATTTT. Full variable domain (remainder filled in from reference TRBV13 and TRBJ1-5): AAGVIQSPRHLIKEKRETATLKCYPIPRHDTVYWYQQGPGQDPQFLISFYEKMQSDKGSIPDRFSAQQFSDYHSELNMSSLELGDSALYFCASSLGGGHLNQPQHFGDGTRLSIL.

V usage is TRBV11-2 and J usage is TRBJ2-7; TRBD1 is a possible D gene (5 bases). Trimming shortened V by 5 bases and J by 6 bases, and 23 bases separated the two germline ends. The CDR3 is 16 amino acids. In germline, CDR1 is SGHAT, CDR2 FQNNGV. The CDR3 coding sequence is TGTGCCAGCAGCCTTTCCCGGGCAGGGCCCTTGAGCGAGCAGTACTTC. This gives the protein CASSLSRAGPLSEQYF.

This rearrangement joins TRBV4-3 to TRBJ2-1, with no clear D. Germline loops: CDR1 LGHNA, CDR2 YSLEER. CDR3 size: 15 residues. V lost 0 bases and J 6 bases, leaving 12 bases between the germline ends. In DNA, the CDR3 is TGCGCCAGCAGCCAAGATATGGCAATTGGCAATGAGCAGTTCTTC. Translation: CASSQDMAIGNEQFF.

The gene calls are TRBV2 and TRBJ2-5; 8 bases match TRBD1. Near its end, the DNA agrees better with TRBJ2-7, so the J call may be wrong. This CDR3 has 14 amino acids. Germline assignment: CDR1 SNHLY and CDR2 FYNNEI. The CDR3, as DNA: TGTGCCAGCAGGTGGGAGACAGGGGTCTACGAGCAGTACTTC. Translated, it gives CASRWETGVYEQYF.

The V call is TRBV15, the J call TRBJ1-1; D unresolved. The CDR3 is 15 residues long. Trimming shortened V by 8 bases and J by 5 bases, and 21 bases separated the two germline ends. Germline V lookup: CDR1 LNHNV, CDR2 YYDKDF (reference sequence). CDR3 sequence reads: CATGSNSPKGTEAFF. The CDR3, as DNA: TGTGCCACCGGATCGAACTCTCCGAAGGGAACTGAAGCTTTCTTT.

The chain is built from TRBV27 and TRBJ1-5; D perhaps matches TRBD1 (5 bases). Per germline, CDR1 MNHEY and CDR2 SMNVEV (reference sequence). The CDR3 covers 17 residues. V lost 5 bases, J lost 0 bases, and 17 bases lay in between. The CDR3 DNA is TGTGCCAGCAGTCATTCGGGGGATAACCATAGCAATCAGCCCCAGCATTTT. This sequence encodes CASSHSGDNHSNQPQHF.

Remarks on this clonotype: A junction end diverges from the germline sequence, so it may reflect a read error. The chain joins TRBV12-5 to TRBJ2-7; possibly TRBD1 for D (5 bases). There are 13 residues in the CDR3. CDR1 LGHNT and CDR2 FRNRAP come from the germline V gene. In DNA form, the CDR3 reads TGTGCTAGTGGTTTGCTGGGGCCTAACGAGCAGTCCTTC. Amino acids: CASGLLGPNEQSF.

The chain links TRBV27 to TRBJ2-5; a possible D gene is TRBD2 (8 bases). The DNA end is more similar to TRBJ2-7, so the J call may be wrong. The germline V gene encodes CDR1 MNHEY and CDR2 SMNVEV (reference sequence). The CDR3 is 17 amino acids. The CDR3 DNA is TGTGCCAGCAGTTCCCACGCGACAGGGCCAGCGGGGGACGAGCAGTACTTC. It translates to CASSSHATGPAGDEQYF.

The V gene is TRBV4-1, the J gene TRBJ2-5; 8 nucleotides agree with TRBD2. The tail of the sequence fits TRBJ2-1 better, so the J call may be wrong. Germline V CDR1 and CDR2: MGHRA, YSYEKL. The CDR3 sequence is 16 residues long. Here the CDR3 reads CASGRPGLGLRNEQFF. CDR3 bases: TGCGCCAGCGGCCGACCGGGACTAGGGCTTAGGAATGAGCAGTTCTTC.

This clonotype has at least ten counts. This chain's CDR3 is CASSPIGVSGELFF. In nucleotides, the CDR3 is TGTGCCAGCAGCCCCATAGGAGTCTCCGGGGAGCTGTTTTTT. The chain combines TRBV9 with TRBJ2-2; D remains ambiguous. Germline CDR1 SGDLS, CDR2 YYNGEE. The V gene lost 4 bases and the J gene lost 6 bases, with 13 bases spanning the gap. The CDR3 extends over 14 amino acids.

This clonotype occurred a few times. This sequence joins TRBV4-1 and TRBJ2-7, with a possible D match to TRBD1 (6 bases). CDR1 and CDR2 (germline): MGHRA, YSYEKL. The CDR3 runs 14 residues. The germline V and J ends were trimmed by 7 bases and 5 bases, with 18 bases remaining between them. The CDR3 region has the DNA TGCGCCAGCAATGAAGGGCAGGGGACCAACGAGCAGTACTTC. This sequence encodes CASNEGQGTNEQYF.

The V call is TRBV9, the J call TRBJ2-7; 7 bases align to TRBD2. Looked up from germline, CDR1 is SGDLS and CDR2 is YYNGEE. The CDR3 consists of 15 residues. The junction had 10 bases not matched to a gene; V was cut back by 4 bases and J by 3 bases. CDR3 nucleotides: TGTGCCAGCAGCCCTCCCCATGCGGGGGACTACGAGCAGTACTTC. The encoded protein is CASSPPHAGDYEQYF.

This chain joins TRBV12-3 or TRBV12-4 and TRBJ1-1; no clear D gene. The length of the CDR3 is 13 residues. V was pared by 6 bases and J by 3 bases, with 11 bases between. CDR3 DNA: TGTGCCAGCAGCCCCCATCACGACACTGAAGCTTTCTTT. Translating it yields CASSPHHDTEAFF.

This chain connects TRBV2 to TRBJ1-5, with D uncertain. The CDR3 runs to 10 residues. Germline V gives CDR1 SNHLY, CDR2 FYNNEI. V lost 10 bases, J lost 7 bases, and 8 bases lay in between. The chain's CDR3 is CATGTQPQHF. The CDR3 DNA reads TGTGCCACCGGTACGCAGCCCCAGCATTTT.